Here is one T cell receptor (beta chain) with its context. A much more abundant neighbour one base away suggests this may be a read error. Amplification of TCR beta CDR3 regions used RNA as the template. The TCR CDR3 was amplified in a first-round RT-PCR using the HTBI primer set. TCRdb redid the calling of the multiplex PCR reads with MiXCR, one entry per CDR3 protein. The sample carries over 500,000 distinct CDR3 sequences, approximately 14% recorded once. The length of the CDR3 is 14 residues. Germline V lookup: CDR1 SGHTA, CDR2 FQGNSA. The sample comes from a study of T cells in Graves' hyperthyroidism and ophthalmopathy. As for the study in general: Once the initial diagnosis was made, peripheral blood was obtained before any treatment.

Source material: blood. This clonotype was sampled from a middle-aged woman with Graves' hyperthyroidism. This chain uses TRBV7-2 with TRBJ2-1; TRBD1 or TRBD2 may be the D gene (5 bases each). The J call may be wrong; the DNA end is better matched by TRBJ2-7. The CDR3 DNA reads TGTGCCAGCAGCTCCCGGGGCAGGTGGAATGAGCAGTACTTC. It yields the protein CASSSRGRWNEQYF.